Listed here are 25 T cell receptor beta chains from one sample, sequenced in a study of blood T cells in healthy people across ages. The authors ran a second PCR of roughly 6 to 12 cycles using a sample-barcoded 5' primer and a J-beta primer mix. TCRdb itself ran the 5' RACE reads through MiXCR, one entry per CDR3 protein. The repertoire has around 1,500,000 distinct CDR3 sequences, about 28% of them found once; the top ten carry roughly 8%. The sequencing input was blood. The receptors derive from a woman aged 25 to 45 in good health.

This clonotype was seen only a few times. V and J are TRBV5-1 and TRBJ1-1; no definite D call. Germline V CDR1 and CDR2: SGHRS, YFSETQ. V dropped 7 bases and J dropped 1 base, with 17 bases sitting between them. The CDR3 is made up of 15 amino acids. Written as DNA, the CDR3 is TGCGCCAGCGGAACACCGGGCATTGGGAACACTGAAGCTTTCTTT. Encoded protein: CASGTPGIGNTEAFF.

The gene calls are TRBV28 and TRBJ1-5; TRBD1 is a possible D gene (6 bases). CDR1 and CDR2 (germline): MDHEN, SYDVKM. The CDR3 is made up of 14 amino acids. The V gene lost 8 bases and the J gene lost 4 bases, with 15 bases spanning the gap. The CDR3 loop is CASPGHSTNQPQHF. For the CDR3, the DNA is TGTGCCAGCCCGGGACATAGTACAAATCAGCCCCAGCATTTT. Full variable domain (outside the CDR3, taken from reference TRBV28 and TRBJ1-5): DVKVTQSSRYLVKRTGEKVFLECVQDMDHENMFWYRQDPGLGLRLIYFSYDVKMKEKGDIPEGYSVSREKKERFSLILESASTNQTSMYLCASPGHSTNQPQHFGDGTRLSIL.

V is TRBV6-2 or TRBV6-3 and J is TRBJ1-4, with 11 positions matching TRBD1. The length of the CDR3 is 15 residues. From germline, CDR1 is MNHEY and CDR2 SVGEGT. The J segment lost 4 bases and the V segment lost 6 bases, leaving 4 bases of the junction unmatched. The CDR3 spells CASRAGTGGNEKLFF. The CDR3 region has the DNA TGTGCCAGCAGAGCCGGGACAGGGGGTAATGAAAAACTGTTTTTT.

The chain uses TRBV21-1 and TRBJ2-3. TRBV21-1 is classified as a pseudogene. CDR3 length: 15 amino acids. CDR3 nucleotide sequence: TGTGCCAGCAGCAAAGAAGCAGAAGTGACAGATACGCAGTATTTT. Residues: CASSKEAEVTDTQYF.

This clonotype was found many times. DNA for the CDR3: TGCAGTGCGAAGGGACTAGCGGGCACAGATACGCAGTATTTT. This gives the protein CSAKGLAGTDTQYF. The chain joins TRBV20-1 to TRBJ2-3, with TRBD2 matching over 11 bases. This CDR3 comprises 14 residues. Germline trimming cut 6 bases from V and 1 base from J; bases unmatched to any gene: 3. Per germline, CDR1 DFQATT and CDR2 SNEGSKA (reference sequence).

This clonotype was counted only a few times. The J gene is TRBJ1-5, the V gene TRBV12-3 or TRBV12-4, with TRBD1 identical over 10 bases. The trim removed 6 bases at V and 1 base at J, leaving 12 bases unmatched. CDR3 length equals 18 residues. The CDR3 DNA follows: TGTGCCAGCAGCCTCGACAGGGGGCTTGGGGGAAGCAATCAGCCCCAGCATTTT. Translated, it gives CASSLDRGLGGSNQPQHF.

The chain carries TRBV20-1 and TRBJ1-1, with D perhaps TRBD1 (5 bases). This CDR3 is built from 14 residues. CDR1 DFQATT and CDR2 SNEGSKA come from the germline V gene (reference sequence). Trimming removed 1 base at V and 1 base at J, with 10 bases between. The CDR3 DNA reads as TGCAGTGCTAGAGTAGACAGAGCGAACACTGAAGCTTTCTTT. Translation gives CSARVDRANTEAFF.

This clonotype was counted many times. This chain uses TRBV12-3 or TRBV12-4 with TRBJ2-7; no clear D gene. The CDR3 consists of 12 residues. V was pared by 2 bases and J by 5 bases, with 7 bases between. Here the CDR3 reads CASSLNSDEQYF. The CDR3 region has the DNA TGTGCCAGCAGTTTAAACAGTGACGAGCAGTACTTC.

This clonotype was seen only a few times. The chain has TRBV10-3 and TRBJ2-3; D is unclear. CDR3 length: 16 residues. The ends were cut back, 0 bases at V and 0 bases at J, with 10 bases in the middle. The germline gives CDR1 ENHRY, CDR2 SYGVKD. The CDR3 bases are TGTGCCATCAGTGAGTCGGCGAGTACAAGCACAGATACGCAGTATTTT. It codes for CAISESASTSTDTQYF.

With respect to this clonotype: A clone one base away is much larger, so this may be a read error. The V and J genes are TRBV29-1 and TRBJ2-1, with TRBD2 matching over 8 bases. Germline CDR1 and CDR2: SQVTM and ANQGSEA. The CDR3 has 15 amino acids. The ends lost 5 bases at V and 2 bases at J; junction bases unmatched: 8. For the CDR3, the DNA is TGCAGCGTTAAACCTCAACTAGCGGCCTACAATGAGCAGTTCTTC. It encodes CSVKPQLAAYNEQFF.

The chain couples TRBV6-6 to TRBJ2-3; D may correspond to TRBD1 or TRBD2 (5 bases each). Germline V lookup: CDR1 MNHNY, CDR2 SVGAGI (reference sequence). The V and J ends lost 6 bases and 2 bases respectively, with 12 bases between them. The CDR3 has 14 amino acids. CDR3 region: CASSQDGATDTQYF. CDR3 DNA sequence: TGTGCCAGCAGCCAGGACGGGGCCACAGATACGCAGTATTTT.

The chain joins TRBV20-1 to TRBJ2-5; the D call may be TRBD1 or TRBD2 (6 bases each). From germline, CDR1 is DFQATT and CDR2 SNEGSKA (reference sequence). This CDR3 is 15 amino acids long. V lost 6 bases and J 0 bases, leaving 17 bases between the germline ends. The chain's CDR3 is CSAGGGALYQETQYF. CDR3 DNA: TGCAGTGCGGGGGGCGGGGCCTTGTACCAAGAGACCCAGTACTTC.

The chain links TRBV5-1 to TRBJ1-3; D is uncertain. The V gene lost 0 bases and the J gene lost 3 bases, with 10 bases spanning the gap. The germline CDR1 and CDR2 sequences are SGHRS and YFSETQ. There are 15 residues in the CDR3. In DNA form, the CDR3 reads TGCGCCAGCAGCTTGGCCAACAGCGGTGGAAACACCATATATTTT. Its protein is CASSLANSGGNTIYF. Complete variable domain (other parts from reference TRBV5-1 and TRBJ1-3): KAGVTQTPRYLIKTRGQQVTLSCSPISGHRSVSWYQQTPGQGLQFLFEYFSETQRNKGNFPGRFSGRQFSNSRSEMNVSTLELGDSALYLCASSLANSGGNTIYFGEGSWLTVV.

Only one count was recorded for this clonotype. DNA for the CDR3: TGTGCCAGCAGCGCCCGGAGGGACACCGGGGAGCTGTTTTTT. This sequence encodes CASSARRDTGELFF. V usage is TRBV7-2 and J usage is TRBJ2-2; D possibly corresponds to TRBD2 (6 bases). The CDR3 length is 14 residues. Trimming pared 5 bases from V and 3 bases from J, leaving 10 bases between. Germline CDR1 is SGHTA and CDR2 is FQGNSA. Together with reference TRBV7-2 and TRBJ2-2, the CDR3 gives the full variable domain: GAGVSQSPSNKVTEKGKDVELRCDPISGHTALYWYRQSLGQGLEFLIYFQGNSAPDKSGLPSDRFSAERTGGSVSTLTIQRTQQEDSAVYLCASSARRDTGELFFGEGSRLTVL.

The rearrangement uses TRBV7-6 and TRBJ2-5; 7 bases fit TRBD2. The end of the DNA fits TRBJ2-7 better, so the J call may be wrong. Germline V gives CDR1 SGHVS, CDR2 FNYEAQ. The CDR3 extends over 15 amino acids. In DNA, the CDR3 is TGTGCCAGCAGTCCGAGCGGGGCTACCTCCTACGAGCAGTACTTC. Its translation: CASSPSGATSYEQYF.

Points on this clonotype: A read error may explain this, as a much larger clone is one base away. V gene TRBV25-1 combines with J gene TRBJ2-1; no firm D call. Looked up from germline, CDR1 is MGHDK and CDR2 is SYGVNS. This CDR3 contains 13 residues. CDR3 nucleotide sequence: TGTGCCAACAGTGAGACTTCTTTCAATGAGCAGTTCTTC. This gives the protein CANSETSFNEQFF.

As regards this clonotype: The junction and the germline gene differ at one end; a read error may be behind it. V and J are TRBV29-1 and TRBJ1-4, with TRBD1 matching over 11 bases. This CDR3 spans 13 amino acids. The germline gives CDR1 SQVTM, CDR2 ANQGSEA. In DNA form, the CDR3 reads TGCAGCGTAGGACAGGGGGCTAATGAAAGACTGTTTTTT. Protein: CSVGQGANERLFF. The variable domain in full, completed from reference TRBV29-1 and TRBJ1-4, reads SAVISQKPSRDICQRGTSLTIQCQVDSQVTMMFWYRQQPGQSLTLIATANQGSEATYESGFVIDKFPISRPNLTFSTLTVSNMSPEDSSIYLCSVGQGANERLFFGSGTQLSVL.

This clonotype has a count of ten or more. The rearrangement uses TRBV9 and TRBJ2-7, with 7 bases lining up with TRBD2. Germline V gene sequence: CDR1 SGDLS, CDR2 YYNGEE. V shed 4 bases and J 2 bases; nucleotides not matched to a gene: 12. This CDR3 comprises 16 residues. The CDR3 DNA is TGTGCCAGCAGCCCCGGGGGGTTCCAAACAACCTACGAGCAGTACTTC. It is translated as CASSPGGFQTTYEQYF.

This chain connects TRBV28 to TRBJ2-5; 8 bases match TRBD2. Germline V lookup: CDR1 MDHEN, CDR2 SYDVKM. The CDR3 covers 15 residues. J gave up 4 bases and V 4 bases, and 8 bases lay outside the gene matches. The CDR3: CASSWSGGRRETQYF. CDR3 sequence (DNA): TGTGCCAGCAGTTGGAGCGGGGGCAGGCGAGAGACCCAGTACTTC.

The chain has TRBV7-2 and TRBJ2-1; no reliable D call. Germline assignment: CDR1 SGHTA and CDR2 FQGNSA. CDR3 size: 16 residues. V was shortened by 2 bases and J by 4 bases, with 15 bases between the two germline ends. CDR3: CASSLSPSGRYNEQFF. CDR3 DNA: TGTGCCAGCAGCTTATCTCCTTCGGGTCGGTACAATGAGCAGTTCTTC.

This clonotype appeared a few times. This chain links TRBV29-1 with TRBJ2-5, with D uncertain. The V gene lost 0 bases and the J gene lost 1 base, with 12 bases spanning the gap. This CDR3 comprises 15 residues. Looked up from germline, CDR1 is SQVTM and CDR2 is ANQGSEA. This CDR3 reads CSVEDGGRSQETQYF. DNA for the CDR3: TGCAGCGTTGAAGACGGTGGGCGCAGCCAAGAGACCCAGTACTTC.

This clonotype was detected ten times or more. The rearrangement uses TRBV7-6 and TRBJ2-1; a weak D match, TRBD2 (5 bases). The V end was cut by 1 base, the J end by 6 bases, with 10 bases between. Germline V gene sequence: CDR1 SGHVS, CDR2 FNYEAQ. This CDR3 region has 14 residues. Here the CDR3 reads CASSLEPGFNEQFF. The CDR3 nucleotides read TGTGCCAGCAGCTTAGAGCCGGGATTCAATGAGCAGTTCTTC.

This clonotype was observed a single time. The J gene is TRBJ2-3, the V gene TRBV5-1; D perhaps matches TRBD1 (5 bases). The CDR3 is 15 residues long. The V end was cut by 1 base, the J end by 3 bases, with 12 bases between. Per germline, CDR1 SGHRS and CDR2 YFSETQ. CDR3 residues: CASSLLGQGTDTQYF. CDR3 nucleotide sequence: TGCGCCAGCAGCTTGCTGGGGCAGGGAACAGATACGCAGTATTTT.

This clonotype was recorded many times. This chain joins TRBV20-1 and TRBJ2-7; no clear D. V was trimmed by 3 bases and J by 3 bases, leaving 9 bases between them. This CDR3 has 12 amino acids. Per the germline V gene, CDR1 is DFQATT and CDR2 is SNEGSKA (reference sequence). The CDR3 loop is CSASSRNYEQYF. Written as DNA, the CDR3 is TGCAGTGCTAGCAGCCGTAACTACGAGCAGTACTTC.

The chain couples TRBV7-2 to TRBJ2-1; 9 bases are shared with TRBD1. CDR1 and CDR2 from the germline V gene are SGHTA and FQGNSA. V lost 5 bases to trimming and J lost 10 bases; unmatched junction nucleotides: 9. This CDR3 comprises 14 residues. The CDR3 DNA sequence: TGTGCCAGCAGCGTACAGGGGGCCAGTAGGGAGCAGTTCTTC. Its translation: CASSVQGASREQFF.